What follows describes a single T cell receptor (beta chain). Per the authors' pipeline: Nucleated cell counts were estimated from reference gene primer amplification. Here immunoSEQ multiplex PCR was the method, and the copy in TCRdb shows in-frame clones only, minus some. V, J and clone size derive from that table, while D and trimming were established from the DNA sequence. In the table there are about 280,000 clones, 89% of which are singletons. The data were taken from a study of blood T cell repertoires in COVID-19. Study-wide background: The United States, Italy and Spain were the sources of the acute and convalescent COVID-19 samples. In each case, the material was cDNA or gDNA derived from T cells, B-cell-depleted T cells, or PBMCs.

The CDR3 consists of 16 residues. Trimming shortened V by 0 bases and J by 7 bases, and 13 bases separated the two germline ends. Looked up from germline, CDR1 is MNHEY and CDR2 is SMNVEV (reference sequence). The chain links TRBV27 to TRBJ1-6, with D maybe TRBD1 (5 bases). The sample consisted of peripheral blood. The clonotype was recovered from a middle-aged man with acute or convalescent COVID-19. The CDR3 DNA follows: TGTGCCAGCAGTTTATCTGGGGGGTTTACGAATTCACCCCTCCACTTT. The encoded protein is CASSLSGGFTNSPLHF.